One sample yielded the 7 T cell receptor beta chains listed below, sequenced in a study of OX40 agonist ivuxolimab in advanced cancers. Generated by immunoSEQ multiplex PCR, the TCRdb table keeps only in-frame clones and is missing some. The sample has more than 85,000 clones; about 79% are singletons. The sample was CD4+ or CD8+ T cells sorted from blood, taken in a trial of the OX40 agonist ivuxolimab. These receptor sequences come from an adult with an advanced solid tumor such as melanoma, head and neck, liver or kidney cancer.

This clone was found once. The chain carries TRBV15 and TRBJ1-2, with 9 bases aligning to TRBD1. Germline values: CDR1 LNHNV, CDR2 YYDKDF (reference sequence). The CDR3 length is 15 residues. The trim removed 2 bases at V and 4 bases at J, leaving 5 bases unmatched. In DNA, the CDR3 is TGTGCCACCAGCAGATCGGGACAGGGAATCTATGGCTACACCTTC. Translation gives CATSRSGQGIYGYTF. The variable domain in full, completed from reference TRBV15 and TRBJ1-2, reads DAMVIQNPRYQVTQFGKPVTLSCSQTLNHNVMYWYQQKSSQAPKLLFHYYDKDFNNEADTPDNFQSRRPNTSFCFLDIRSPGLGDTAMYLCATSRSGQGIYGYTFGSGTRLTVV.

For this clone: One end of the junction fails to match germline, which may point to a read error. CDR3 residues: CASAKSGLNLF. In DNA form, the CDR3 reads TGTGCCAGCGCGAAGTCGGGACTAAACCTCTTC. The rearrangement uses TRBV28 and TRBJ2-7, with TRBD2 matching over 7 bases. Germline V gives CDR1 MDHEN, CDR2 SYDVKM. The CDR3 length is 11 residues.

The rearrangement uses TRBV7-9 and TRBJ1-4; TRBD1 agrees at 8 bases. V dropped 7 bases and J dropped 8; count of bases not matched to a gene: 12. Germline V gives CDR1 SEHNR, CDR2 FQNEAQ (reference sequence). The CDR3 runs 15 residues. The CDR3 region is CASTENLGTGEKLFF. In DNA, the CDR3 is TGTGCCAGCACCGAAAATCTAGGGACAGGAGAAAAACTGTTTTTT.

The chain couples TRBV5-4 to TRBJ2-5; D is unresolved. V gave up 1 base and J gave up 2 bases, with 6 bases separating them. The CDR3 sequence is 13 residues long. The germline gives CDR1 SGHNT, CDR2 YYREEE (reference sequence). CDR3 in amino acids: CASSLQKQETQYF. For the CDR3, the DNA is TGTGCCAGCAGCTTGCAAAAGCAAGAGACCCAGTACTTC.

The genes are TRBV9 and TRBJ2-3, with unresolved D. CDR3 length: 15 amino acids. Germline loops: CDR1 SGDLS, CDR2 YYNGEE. Trimming cost V 0 bases and J 2 bases, with 10 bases left between them. The DNA of the CDR3 is TGTGCCAGCAGCGTAGGGCTAGGCCACACAGATACGCAGTATTTT. This gives the protein CASSVGLGHTDTQYF.

The rearrangement joins TRBV7-2 to TRBJ1-6; 7 bases agree with TRBD1. V shed 7 bases, J shed 4 bases, and the junction held 10 bases outside the gene matches. Germline CDR1 SGHTA, CDR2 FQGNSA. CDR3 length: 16 residues. CDR3 protein: CASTPTGYGYNSPLHF. As DNA, the CDR3 is TGTGCCAGCACCCCGACAGGGTACGGGTATAATTCACCCCTCCACTTT.

This chain uses TRBV19 with TRBJ1-5; D might be TRBD1 (5 bases). The germline gives CDR1 LNHDA, CDR2 SQIVND (reference sequence). Trimming removed 10 bases at V and 7 bases at J, with 17 bases between. The length of the CDR3 is 13 residues. The CDR3 loop is CATSLRAGQPQHF. The CDR3 DNA sequence: TGTGCCACCTCCCTCAGGGCAGGACAGCCCCAGCATTTT.